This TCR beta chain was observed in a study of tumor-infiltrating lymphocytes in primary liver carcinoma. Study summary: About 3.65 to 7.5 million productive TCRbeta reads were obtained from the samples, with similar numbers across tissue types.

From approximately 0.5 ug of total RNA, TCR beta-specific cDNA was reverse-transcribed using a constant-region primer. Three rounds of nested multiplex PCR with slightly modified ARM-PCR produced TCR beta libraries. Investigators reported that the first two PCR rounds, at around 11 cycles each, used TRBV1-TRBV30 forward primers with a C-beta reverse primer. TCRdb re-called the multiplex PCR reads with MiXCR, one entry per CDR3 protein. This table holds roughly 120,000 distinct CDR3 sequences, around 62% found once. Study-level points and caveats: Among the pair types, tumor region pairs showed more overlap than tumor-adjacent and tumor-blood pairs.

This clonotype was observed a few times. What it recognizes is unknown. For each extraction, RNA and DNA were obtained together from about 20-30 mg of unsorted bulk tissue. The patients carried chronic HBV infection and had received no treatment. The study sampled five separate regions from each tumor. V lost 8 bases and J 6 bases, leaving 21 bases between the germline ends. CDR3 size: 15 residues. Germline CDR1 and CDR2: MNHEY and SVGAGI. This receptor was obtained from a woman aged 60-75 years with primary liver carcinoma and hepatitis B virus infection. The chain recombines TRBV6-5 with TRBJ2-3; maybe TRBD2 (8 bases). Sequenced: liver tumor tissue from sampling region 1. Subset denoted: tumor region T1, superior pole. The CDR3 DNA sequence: TGTGCCAGCGGTAGGACTAGCAGGGGGAGGGATACGCAGTATTTT. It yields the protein CASGRTSRGRDTQYF.